The next 24 T cell receptor beta chains were all read from a single sample in a study of blood T cell repertoires in COVID-19. Clones were read by immunoSEQ multiplex PCR, and TCRdb kept only the in-frame ones, dropping some. The sample lists around 68,000 clones, around nine tenths occurring once. The sequenced sample consisted of peripheral blood. Receptors were obtained from a human donor in a cohort sampled during active COVID-19.

About this clone: Germline is not matched at one junction end, which may reflect a read error. Additional DNA sequences in this sample encode the identical CDR3. The V and J genes are TRBV18 and TRBJ1-1; D is unresolved. Germline values: CDR1 KGHSH, CDR2 LQKENI. The CDR3 length is 12 residues. The CDR3 region is CASFNGNTEAFF. CDR3 coding DNA: TGTGCCAGCTTTAACGGGAACACTGAAGCTTTCTTC.

The chain has TRBV4-2 and TRBJ1-1; D is unresolved. In germline, CDR1 is LGHNA, CDR2 YNFKEQ. The V gene lost 0 bases and the J gene lost 5 bases, with 13 bases spanning the gap. The CDR3 contains 15 residues. Written as DNA, the CDR3 is TGTGCCAGCAGCCAAGAAGCGGGAGCGGGGACTGAAGCTTTCTTT. Its protein is CASSQEAGAGTEAFF.

V usage is TRBV11-2 and J usage is TRBJ1-1; TRBD1 agrees at 8 bases. V lost 5 bases and J lost 5; bases outside the gene matches: 13. The CDR3 spans 16 residues. The germline V gene has CDR1 SGHAT and CDR2 FQNNGV. CDR3 sequence: CASSVIGQGRFTEAFF. The CDR3 coding sequence is TGTGCCAGCAGCGTTATCGGACAGGGTAGATTTACTGAAGCTTTCTTT.

The rearrangement links TRBV5-4 to TRBJ2-1; 10 bases align to TRBD1. CDR1 is SGHNT and CDR2 is YYREEE in the germline V gene (reference sequence). CDR3 length: 15 residues. The ends lost 3 bases at V and 6 bases at J; junction bases unmatched: 6. CDR3 nucleotides: TGTGCCAGCAGCTCCCGGGACAGGGGCGGCAATGAGCAGTTCTTC. This codes for CASSSRDRGGNEQFF.

This chain joins TRBV19 and TRBJ1-5; 7 bases map to TRBD1. The CDR3 is 14 amino acids. V dropped 5 bases and J dropped 5; count of bases not matched to a gene: 6. Germline CDR1 reads LNHDA; CDR2 reads SQIVND (reference sequence). CDR3 protein: CASSRGRGDQPQHF. In DNA, the CDR3 is TGTGCCAGTAGTCGAGGCAGGGGGGATCAGCCCCAGCATTTT.

The V gene is TRBV4-1, the J gene TRBJ2-2; D might be TRBD1 (6 bases). V dropped 2 bases and J dropped 3 bases, with 10 bases sitting between them. The CDR3 is 15 amino acids. Germline V gene data show CDR1 as MGHRA and CDR2 as YSYEKL. CDR3 protein: CASSQQGTHTGELFF. In DNA, the CDR3 is TGCGCCAGCAGCCAACAGGGGACCCACACCGGGGAGCTGTTTTTT.

This clone was counted between two and nine times. The V call is TRBV3-1 (or the pseudogene TRBV3-2), the J call TRBJ1-5; unclear D gene. The V end lost 1 base, the J end lost 1 base, and 5 bases lay between the germline ends. Per the germline V gene, CDR1 is LGHDT and CDR2 is YNNKEL (reference sequence). The CDR3 totals 14 residues. This CDR3 is CASSQGRSNQPQHF. The CDR3 bases are TGTGCCAGCAGCCAAGGTCGGAGCAATCAGCCCCAGCATTTT.

This clone appeared a single time. The CDR3 spells CATRGTSGRGGTQYF. The CDR3 DNA sequence: TGTGCCACCAGAGGCACTAGCGGGAGGGGTGGTACGCAGTATTTT. This chain uses TRBV10-3 with TRBJ2-3; 13 nucleotides align to TRBD2. CDR3 length: 15 residues. In germline, CDR1 is ENHRY, CDR2 SYGVKD. J was trimmed by 8 bases and V by 10 bases; bases with no gene match: 12.

The chain recombines TRBV19 with TRBJ1-1, with TRBD1 identical over 9 bases. CDR1 LNHDA and CDR2 SQIVND come from the germline V gene (reference sequence). The J segment lost 5 bases and the V segment lost 5 bases, leaving 6 bases of the junction unmatched. The CDR3 is 14 amino acids. The CDR3 DNA reads as TGTGCCAGTAGTTTGACAGGGGGGGAGACTGAAGCTTTCTTT. Its translation is CASSLTGGETEAFF.

This chain connects TRBV5-1 to TRBJ2-7, with 14 bases matching TRBD2. The CDR3 is 15 residues long. V gave up 2 bases and J gave up 6 bases; unmatched junction bases: 4. Germline lookup yields CDR1 SGHRS and CDR2 YFSETQ. The CDR3 loop is CASSLSGLAGGEQYF. CDR3 bases: TGCGCCAGCAGCTTATCCGGACTAGCGGGAGGCGAGCAGTACTTC. The whole variable domain, filled in from reference TRBV5-1 and TRBJ2-7, reads KAGVTQTPRYLIKTRGQQVTLSCSPISGHRSVSWYQQTPGQGLQFLFEYFSETQRNKGNFPGRFSGRQFSNSRSEMNVSTLELGDSALYLCASSLSGLAGGEQYFGPGTRLTVT.

The chain carries TRBV6-4 and TRBJ2-3; 11 bases agree with TRBD2. From germline, CDR1 is MRHNA and CDR2 SNTAGT. The CDR3 loop spans 17 amino acids. The V segment lost 6 bases and the J segment 3 bases; nucleotides outside the gene matches: 11. Written as DNA, the CDR3 is TGTGCCAGCAGCCCAACTAGCGGGGGCGATCCTACAGATACGCAGTATTTT. Residues: CASSPTSGGDPTDTQYF.

The chain uses TRBV30 and TRBJ1-5, with D possibly TRBD1 on 6 matching bases. This CDR3 spans 15 amino acids. Trimming shortened V by 0 bases and J by 5 bases, and 14 bases separated the two germline ends. Germline CDR1 and CDR2: GTSNPN and SVGIG (reference sequence). CDR3 region: CAWSVLGGRDQPQHF. The CDR3 region has the DNA TGTGCCTGGAGTGTACTAGGGGGAAGGGATCAGCCCCAGCATTTT.

The chain couples TRBV5-5 to TRBJ2-1, with D maybe TRBD2 (6 bases). Germline V gene lookup returns CDR1 SGHKS and CDR2 YYEKEE (reference sequence). The CDR3 is 15 residues long. V was cut by 0 bases and J by 2 bases, with 9 bases left in between. CDR3 protein: CASSLEEGTYNEQFF. In nucleotides, the CDR3 is TGTGCCAGCAGCTTGGAGGAGGGAACCTACAATGAGCAGTTCTTC.

The CDR3 sequence is CASKRQGTTDTQYF. The CDR3 bases are TGTGCCAGCAAGCGACAGGGCACCACAGATACGCAGTATTTT. The chain recombines TRBV28 with TRBJ2-3; 7 positions agree with TRBD1. The germline V gene has CDR1 MDHEN and CDR2 SYDVKM. The V segment lost 7 bases and the J segment 2 bases; nucleotides outside the gene matches: 6. This CDR3 comprises 14 residues.

CDR3 sequence: CASTPSGRYEQYF. Written as DNA, the CDR3 is TGTGCCAGCACTCCCTCAGGGCGCTACGAGCAGTACTTC. The chain employs TRBV6-5 and TRBJ2-7, with a weak D call TRBD1 (5 bases). Germline V gene lookup returns CDR1 MNHEY and CDR2 SVGAGI. Between the trimmed V and J ends, which lost 7 bases and 3 bases, there was a span of 13 bases. The length of the CDR3 is 13 residues.

The gene calls are TRBV7-2 and TRBJ1-1, with D uncertain. CDR1 and CDR2 from the germline V gene are SGHTA and FQGNSA. V was trimmed by 5 bases and J by 0 bases, leaving 10 bases between them. This CDR3 spans 14 amino acids. The CDR3 reads CASSPTGMNTEAFF. DNA of the CDR3: TGTGCCAGCAGCCCGACCGGGATGAACACTGAAGCTTTCTTT. Full variable domain (rest looked up from reference TRBV7-2 and TRBJ1-1): GAGVSQSPSNKVTEKGKDVELRCDPISGHTALYWYRQSLGQGLEFLIYFQGNSAPDKSGLPSDRFSAERTGGSVSTLTIQRTQQEDSAVYLCASSPTGMNTEAFFGQGTRLTVV.

This chain uses TRBV28 with TRBJ1-1, with D maybe TRBD1 (6 bases). Germline CDR1 and CDR2: MDHEN and SYDVKM. The CDR3 consists of 15 residues. The V and J ends lost 2 bases and 3 bases respectively, with 13 bases between them. The CDR3 region is CASSLMGASDTEAFF. The CDR3 DNA reads as TGTGCCAGCAGTTTAATGGGGGCGAGTGACACTGAAGCTTTCTTT.

The chain employs TRBV5-4 and TRBJ2-6; 7 positions agree with TRBD1. The CDR3 contains 15 residues. V gave up 4 bases and J gave up 1 base; unmatched junction bases: 2. Germline V gene lookup returns CDR1 SGHNT and CDR2 YYREEE (reference sequence). The CDR3 here is CASSLQGSGANVLTF. CDR3 bases: TGTGCCAGCAGCCTACAGGGGTCTGGGGCCAACGTCCTGACTTTC.

The chain couples TRBV25-1 to TRBJ2-2; 10 bases align to TRBD1. Trimming cost V 6 bases and J 5 bases; bases outside gene matches: 6. Germline loops: CDR1 MGHDK, CDR2 SYGVNS. The CDR3 contains 15 residues. As DNA, the CDR3 is TGTGCCAGCAGCCGACAGGGGGCAGGGACCGGGGAGCTGTTTTTT. Encoded protein: CASSRQGAGTGELFF.

The chain links TRBV5-6 to TRBJ2-3, with a tentative D call TRBD2 (5 bases). The V and J ends lost 4 bases and 4 bases respectively, with 13 bases between them. Germline V gene sequence: CDR1 SGHDT, CDR2 YYEEEE. The CDR3 length is 14 residues. The CDR3 sequence: CASSPEGLADTQYF. For the CDR3, the DNA is TGTGCCAGCAGCCCAGAAGGACTTGCAGATACGCAGTATTTT. Supplemented by reference TRBV5-6 and TRBJ2-3, the full variable domain reads DAGVTQSPTHLIKTRGQQVTLRCSPKSGHDTVSWYQQALGQGPQFIFQYYEEEERQRGNFPDRFSGHQFPNYSSELNVNALLLGDSALYLCASSPEGLADTQYFGPGTRLTVL.

The rearrangement joins TRBV19 to TRBJ2-2; D is ambiguous. The CDR3 has 13 residues. The germline V gene encodes CDR1 LNHDA and CDR2 SQIVND (reference sequence). V lost 9 bases to trimming and J lost 4 bases, with 12 bases between them. The chain's CDR3 is CASSAVSTGELFF. The DNA for the CDR3 is TGTGCCAGCTCCGCGGTTTCCACCGGGGAGCTGTTTTTT.

The CDR3, as DNA: TGTGCCAGCAGTCCGCCGTGGACTAGCGGGGTTACGCAGTATTTT. It encodes CASSPPWTSGVTQYF. V usage is TRBV28 and J usage is TRBJ2-3; 12 bases match TRBD2. With 5 bases clipped from V and 8 bases from J, the junction kept 8 bases outside the gene matches. The germline CDR1 and CDR2 sequences are MDHEN and SYDVKM. This CDR3 has 15 amino acids.

The CDR3 reads CSADRGETQYF. CDR3 in DNA: TGCAGCGCCGACAGGGGAGAGACCCAGTACTTC. The chain joins TRBV29-1 to TRBJ2-5, with TRBD1 matching 8 bases. The germline CDR1 and CDR2 sequences are SQVTM and ANQGSEA. V lost 7 bases and J lost 4; bases outside the gene matches: 2. The CDR3 sequence is 11 residues long.

The rearrangement joins TRBV5-1 to TRBJ1-1; the match to TRBD1 covers 9 bases. In germline, CDR1 is SGHRS, CDR2 YFSETQ. The CDR3 extends over 17 amino acids. The J segment lost 5 bases and the V segment lost 4 bases, leaving 15 bases of the junction unmatched. The CDR3 region has the DNA TGCGCCAGCAGCCCTGACCCCGGGACAGGGAGAAGGACTGAAGCTTTCTTT. Protein sequence: CASSPDPGTGRRTEAFF. The complete variable domain, with remaining parts taken from reference TRBV5-1 and TRBJ1-1, reads KAGVTQTPRYLIKTRGQQVTLSCSPISGHRSVSWYQQTPGQGLQFLFEYFSETQRNKGNFPGRFSGRQFSNSRSEMNVSTLELGDSALYLCASSPDPGTGRRTEAFFGQGTRLTVV.